This record looks at one TCR beta chain sequence and its context. The antigen remains unidentified. In the ViraFEST assay, antigen-specific CD4+ clonotypes were identified by expansion after peptide-pool stimulation. When ten to eleven days of culture had elapsed, CD4+ T cells were isolated. The person acquired a PCR-confirmed SARS-CoV-2 infection between March and December 2020. This sample is drawn from a study of vaccination effects on CD4 cells after COVID-19. Libraries were prepared by immunoSEQ multiplex PCR; TCRdb keeps only in-frame clonotypes and omits some of them. The table lists around 28,000 clones, around 66% of them singletons, with around 20% in the top ten. Study findings and constraints: Vaccine-induced new clones formed most post-vaccine spike-reactive clones in convalescents.

Trimming shortened V by 2 bases and J by 10 bases, and 19 bases separated the two germline ends. This CDR3 region has 15 residues. Germline V gene sequence: CDR1 SGHRS, CDR2 YFSETQ. The chain links TRBV5-1 to TRBJ2-1; the D call may be TRBD1 or TRBD2 (6 bases each). This specimen consisted of CD4+ T cells from PBMCs cultured with SARS-CoV-2 spike peptides, obtained before COVID-19 vaccination. This clonotype was sampled from a human donor who had a prior SARS-CoV-2 infection. The CDR3 DNA follows: TGCGCCAGCAGCTTAAGACCCGGGGGCCTATCGGAGCAGTTCTTC. As protein: CASSLRPGGLSEQFF.